These 25 T cell receptor beta chains originate from one sample sequenced in a study of tissue T cells after allogeneic stem cell transplantation. Adult allogeneic hematopoietic cell transplant recipients with steroid-refractory graft-versus-host disease were prospectively enrolled for research autopsy. Assay: immunoSEQ multiplex PCR; the TCRdb copy retains only in-frame clones and omits some. The sample lists more than 2,500 clones, about 71% occurring once. The sequencing here drew on colon tissue, taken at autopsy. Receptors originate from a male patient aged 60 or older with steroid-refractory graft-versus-host disease after an allogeneic stem cell transplant. Some T cells may be graft donor cells.

The V gene is TRBV29-1, the J gene TRBJ1-1; D ambiguous. CDR3 length: 12 amino acids. V was clipped by 6 bases and J by 2 bases, with 10 bases between them. Germline assignment: CDR1 SQVTM and CDR2 ANQGSEA. CDR3 bases: TGCAGCGTGGGTGGGTTAAACACTGAAGCTTTCTTT. Protein product: CSVGGLNTEAFF.

This clone was counted a few times. The genes are TRBV5-6 and TRBJ2-5, with a tentative D call TRBD2 (5 bases). The V end was cut by 0 bases, the J end by 3 bases, with 12 bases between. CDR1 SGHDT and CDR2 YYEEEE come from the germline V gene. This CDR3 spans 15 amino acids. The CDR3 spells CASSLGRTFEETQYF. The CDR3 coding sequence is TGTGCCAGCAGCTTGGGTAGGACTTTTGAAGAGACCCAGTACTTC.

This chain connects TRBV5-1 to TRBJ2-7; 8 bases align to TRBD1. The V gene end was trimmed by 5 bases and the J gene end by 6 bases; junction bases not matched to a gene: 10. The CDR3 spans 14 residues. Germline loops: CDR1 SGHRS, CDR2 YFSETQ. CDR3 protein: CASSYETGVGEQYF. DNA for the CDR3: TGCGCCAGCAGTTACGAGACAGGGGTTGGCGAGCAGTACTTC.

The chain combines TRBV9 with TRBJ2-1, with D uncertain. V lost 1 base to trimming and J lost 7 bases, with 3 bases between them. The CDR3 is 11 residues long. The germline V gene encodes CDR1 SGDLS and CDR2 YYNGEE. CDR3 sequence (DNA): TGTGCCAGCAGCGTAAATAATGAGCAGTTCTTC. It yields the protein CASSVNNEQFF. Looking up the rest from reference TRBV9 and TRBJ2-1 gives the full variable domain: DSGVTQTPKHLITATGQRVTLRCSPRSGDLSVYWYQQSLDQGLQFLIQYYNGEERAKGNILERFSAQQFPDLHSELNLSSLELGDSALYFCASSVNNEQFFGPGTRLTVL.

The chain carries TRBV18 and TRBJ1-1; tentative D call: TRBD1 (6 bases). Trimming removed 5 bases from V and 0 bases from J, with 13 bases in between. In germline, CDR1 is KGHSH, CDR2 LQKENI. This CDR3 spans 15 amino acids. The DNA of the CDR3 is TGTGCCAGCTCAAAACACAGGGATCTGAACACTGAAGCTTTCTTT. Translation: CASSKHRDLNTEAFF.

V usage is TRBV14 and J usage is TRBJ1-2, with D hard to call. With 2 bases removed from V and 4 bases from J, the gap between germline ends came to 11 bases. The CDR3 is 14 amino acids. The germline CDR1 and CDR2 sequences are SGHDN and FVKESK. CDR3 nucleotides: TGTGCCAGCAGCCAATTACAGCTCTCCTATGGCTACACCTTC. It specifies CASSQLQLSYGYTF.

The V call is TRBV7-2, the J call TRBJ1-5; D is possibly TRBD1 (5 bases). The germline gives CDR1 SGHTA, CDR2 FQGNSA. V was pared by 5 bases and J by 0 bases, with 11 bases between. This CDR3 comprises 15 residues. Here the CDR3 reads CASSLYTGSNQPQHF. Here the CDR3 DNA reads TGTGCCAGCAGCCTCTATACAGGTAGCAATCAGCCCCAGCATTTT.

A few counts support this clone. The chain is built from TRBV9 and TRBJ1-2; 7 positions agree with TRBD1. The V gene end was trimmed by 4 bases and the J gene end by 6 bases; junction bases not matched to a gene: 3. The CDR3 sequence is 12 residues long. CDR1 and CDR2 (germline): SGDLS, YYNGEE. The CDR3 sequence: CASSQGGDGYTF. Written as DNA, the CDR3 is TGTGCCAGCAGCCAGGGGGGGGATGGCTACACCTTC. The variable domain in full, with the rest retrieved from reference TRBV9 and TRBJ1-2, is DSGVTQTPKHLITATGQRVTLRCSPRSGDLSVYWYQQSLDQGLQFLIQYYNGEERAKGNILERFSAQQFPDLHSELNLSSLELGDSALYFCASSQGGDGYTFGSGTRLTVV.

V and J are TRBV11-2 and TRBJ1-4; D gene unclear. V was pared by 1 base and J by 5 bases, with 8 bases between. This CDR3 region has 14 residues. Germline assignment: CDR1 SGHAT and CDR2 FQNNGV. The CDR3 spells CASSLGAENEKLFF. The CDR3 coding sequence is TGTGCCAGCAGCTTAGGTGCTGAGAATGAAAAACTGTTTTTT. Supplemented by reference TRBV11-2 and TRBJ1-4, the full variable domain reads EAGVAQSPRYKIIEKRQSVAFWCNPISGHATLYWYQQILGQGPKLLIQFQNNGVVDDSQLPKDRFSAERLKGVDSTLKIQPAKLEDSAVYLCASSLGAENEKLFFGSGTQLSVL.

The J gene is TRBJ2-7, the V gene TRBV27; no firm D call. The germline CDR1 and CDR2 sequences are MNHEY and SMNVEV (reference sequence). The CDR3 totals 15 residues. The V and J ends lost 0 bases and 3 bases respectively, with 12 bases between them. The CDR3 sequence: CASSLSPSPGYEQYF. DNA of the CDR3: TGTGCCAGCAGTTTATCTCCCTCTCCGGGCTACGAGCAGTACTTC.

This chain connects TRBV4-2 to TRBJ2-3; 9 positions agree with TRBD1. Germline assignment: CDR1 LGHNA and CDR2 YNFKEQ. Trimming at V came to 3 bases and at J to 3 bases, leaving 13 bases not matched to a gene. This CDR3 spans 18 amino acids. Here the CDR3 DNA reads TGTGCCAGCAGCCAGAGGACCTGGACAGGGGAGGGAACAGATACGCAGTATTTT. Its protein product is CASSQRTWTGEGTDTQYF.

The J gene is TRBJ2-3, the V gene TRBV7-9, with D possibly matching TRBD1 (6 bases). The CDR3 is made up of 16 amino acids. The V and J ends lost 0 bases and 6 bases respectively, with 16 bases between them. Germline CDR1 and CDR2: SEHNR and FQNEAQ (reference sequence). CDR3 sequence (DNA): TGTGCCAGCAGCTTAGCGGGTCAGGGGATGCATGATACGCAGTATTTT. It encodes CASSLAGQGMHDTQYF. Looking up the rest from reference TRBV7-9 and TRBJ2-3 gives the full variable domain: DTGVSQNPRHKITKRGQNVTFRCDPISEHNRLYWYRQTLGQGPEFLTYFQNEAQLEKSRLLSDRFSAERPKGSFSTLEIQRTEQGDSAMYLCASSLAGQGMHDTQYFGPGTRLTVL.

V gene TRBV30 combines with J gene TRBJ2-2; D is uncertain. The length of the CDR3 is 13 residues. The germline V gene has CDR1 GTSNPN and CDR2 SVGIG (reference sequence). V gave up 2 bases and J gave up 3 bases, with 7 bases separating them. This chain's CDR3 is CAWSRLYTGELFF. Written as DNA, the CDR3 is TGTGCCTGGAGTAGGCTGTACACCGGGGAGCTGTTTTTT. The entire variable domain, with the rest obtained from reference TRBV30 and TRBJ2-2, is as follows: SQTIHQWPATLVQPVGSPLSLECTVEGTSNPNLYWYRQAAGRGLQLLFYSVGIGQISSEVPQNLSASRPQDRQFILSSKKLLLSDSGFYLCAWSRLYTGELFFGEGSRLTVL.

J is TRBJ2-6 and V is TRBV28, with 7 bases lining up with TRBD1. CDR3 length: 15 residues. Germline loops: CDR1 MDHEN, CDR2 SYDVKM. Trimming cost V 5 bases and J 1 base; bases outside gene matches: 2. The CDR3 sequence: CASSSRGSGANVLTF. CDR3 DNA sequence: TGTGCCAGCAGTAGCAGGGGGTCTGGGGCCAACGTCCTGACTTTC.

This clone was recorded only once. The V gene is TRBV3-1 (or the pseudogene TRBV3-2), the J gene TRBJ2-7; D uncertain. Looked up from germline, CDR1 is LGHDT and CDR2 is YNNKEL (reference sequence). Trimming stripped 5 bases from V and 3 bases from J, with 5 bases between. The CDR3 runs to 11 residues. The CDR3 is CASSSYYEQYF. In nucleotides, the CDR3 is TGTGCCAGCAGCTCATACTACGAGCAGTACTTC.

The CDR3 bases are TGTGCCAGCAGTCCCGTCGGACTAGCCTTCCATGAGCAGTTCTTC. It codes for CASSPVGLAFHEQFF. The rearrangement uses TRBV27 and TRBJ2-1; 8 bases align to TRBD2. The CDR3 extends over 15 amino acids. V shed 5 bases and J 8 bases; nucleotides not matched to a gene: 11. CDR1 and CDR2 (germline): MNHEY, SMNVEV (reference sequence).

V and J are TRBV7-9 and TRBJ1-5, with D uncertain. The CDR3 has 13 amino acids. V was clipped by 3 bases and J by 0 bases, with 3 bases between them. Germline V gives CDR1 SEHNR, CDR2 FQNEAQ (reference sequence). CDR3 in DNA: TGTGCCAGCAGCTTGGATAGCAATCAGCCCCAGCATTTT. Its translation: CASSLDSNQPQHF.

V and J are TRBV28 and TRBJ2-3; unclear D gene. The V end lost 3 bases, the J end lost 4 bases, and 8 bases lay between the germline ends. The CDR3 is made up of 13 amino acids. CDR1 and CDR2 from the germline V gene are MDHEN and SYDVKM. The CDR3 DNA follows: TGTGCCAGCAGTTTCAGCTTCCCAGATACGCAGTATTTT. Its protein product is CASSFSFPDTQYF.

The V call is TRBV27, the J call TRBJ1-5; possibly TRBD1 for D (5 bases). V shed 0 bases and J shed 3 bases, with 12 bases lying between them. Looked up from germline, CDR1 is MNHEY and CDR2 is SMNVEV (reference sequence). The CDR3 contains 16 residues. This chain's CDR3 is CASSLSGGDDNQPQHF. DNA for the CDR3: TGTGCCAGCAGTTTATCAGGAGGGGACGACAATCAGCCCCAGCATTTT.

The rearrangement uses TRBV10-3 and TRBJ1-6, with a tentative D call TRBD1 (6 bases). The CDR3 is made up of 15 amino acids. The V and J ends lost 8 bases and 3 bases respectively, with 14 bases between them. Germline loops: CDR1 ENHRY, CDR2 SYGVKD. As DNA, the CDR3 is TGTGCCATCGGCGAGGGGGAAAGCTATAATTCACCCCTCCACTTT. This sequence encodes CAIGEGESYNSPLHF.

The J gene is TRBJ1-2, the V gene TRBV9, with TRBD1 as a possible D gene (5 bases). Germline CDR1 reads SGDLS; CDR2 reads YYNGEE. The CDR3 is made up of 15 amino acids. V shed 0 bases and J shed 4 bases, with 13 bases lying between them. In DNA, the CDR3 is TGTGCCAGCAGCGTAGCTTCCGGGGGAAGCTATGGCTACACCTTC. Translated, it gives CASSVASGGSYGYTF. Looking up the rest from reference TRBV9 and TRBJ1-2 gives the full variable domain: DSGVTQTPKHLITATGQRVTLRCSPRSGDLSVYWYQQSLDQGLQFLIQYYNGEERAKGNILERFSAQQFPDLHSELNLSSLELGDSALYFCASSVASGGSYGYTFGSGTRLTVV.

The V gene is TRBV11-2, the J gene TRBJ2-3; D possibly corresponds to TRBD1 (6 bases). The V end was cut by 4 bases, the J end by 2 bases, with 22 bases between. Germline-derived CDR1 and CDR2 are SGHAT and FQNNGV. CDR3 length: 18 amino acids. This chain's CDR3 is CASSSPLGGPKLTDTQYF. In DNA form, the CDR3 reads TGTGCCAGCAGCTCTCCCTTAGGGGGACCCAAACTCACAGATACGCAGTATTTT.

Sample share makes this clone large. This chain joins TRBV10-3 and TRBJ2-3; D perhaps matches TRBD1 (5 bases). This CDR3 is built from 12 residues. Per germline, CDR1 ENHRY and CDR2 SYGVKD. Trimming removed 4 bases from V and 4 bases from J, with 6 bases in between. CDR3 sequence reads: CAISGGPDTQYF. The CDR3 DNA sequence: TGTGCCATCAGTGGGGGCCCAGATACGCAGTATTTT.

This clone is a singleton in its sample. The V gene is TRBV29-1, the J gene TRBJ1-1; D may be TRBD1 (5 bases). Germline values: CDR1 SQVTM, CDR2 ANQGSEA. V was shortened by 7 bases and J by 0 bases, with 9 bases between the two germline ends. This CDR3 has 12 residues. This CDR3 is CSGGGLNTEAFF. CDR3 sequence (DNA): TGCAGCGGGGGGGGGTTGAACACTGAAGCTTTCTTT.

Here the CDR3 DNA reads TGCGCCAGCAGCTTATCCAGGGCCTACGAGCAGTACTTC. This translates into CASSLSRAYEQYF. This rearrangement joins TRBV5-1 to TRBJ2-7, with TRBD1 as a possible D gene (5 bases). Deletions cut 2 bases from V and 2 bases from J, with 8 bases between. The germline gives CDR1 SGHRS, CDR2 YFSETQ. The CDR3 runs 13 residues.